Sequencing of this T cell receptor beta chain was carried out in a study of Graves' ophthalmopathy and Graves' hyperthyroidism. Findings of the study overall: The authors also found most expanded thyroid clonotypes above 0.001 frequency in blood.

Among the exclusions were patients with other autoimmune diseases, uncontrolled infections, pregnancy or lactation. Reliance was placed on clinical symptoms, serum thyroxine, TRAb, thyroid ultrasound and orbital computed tomography for diagnosis. This clonotype was detected ten times or more. Antigen specificity is unknown. RNA transcripts were the template, and TCR beta CDR3 regions were amplified from them. An initial RT-PCR round employing HTBI primers preceded a second-round multiplex PCR. TCRdb used MiXCR to reprocess the multiplex PCR reads, holding one entry per CDR3 protein. The sample carries over a million distinct CDR3 sequences, about 35% recorded once. The CDR3 contains 14 residues. Germline values: CDR1 LNHDA, CDR2 SQIVND (reference sequence). V was pared by 7 bases and J by 0 bases, with 9 bases between.

This chain joins TRBV19 and TRBJ2-2, with D maybe TRBD2 (5 bases). The receptor comes from an adult man with Graves' hyperthyroidism. Sample: peripheral blood or thyroid tissue (not recorded which). CDR3 sequence: CASKGGPNTGELFF. The CDR3 DNA sequence: TGTGCCAGTAAGGGCGGGCCGAACACCGGGGAGCTGTTTTTT.